The clone carrying this TCR beta chain was counted ten times or more. Lactation, pregnancy, other autoimmune disease or uncontrolled infection excluded patients. Thyroid ultrasound and orbital computed tomography, with clinical symptoms and serum thyroxine and TRAb, informed diagnoses. PBMCs were derived from roughly 10 ml fresh peripheral blood. This sample stems from a study of T cells in Graves' hyperthyroidism and ophthalmopathy. RNA transcripts were the template for amplifying TCR beta CDR3 regions. With the HTBI primer set, the TCR CDR3 went through a first round of RT-PCR. TCRdb re-called the multiplex PCR reads with MiXCR, one entry per CDR3 protein. The sample holds approximately 590,000 distinct CDR3 sequences; around 16% are singletons and the top ten take less than 9.5%. Germline loops: CDR1 MDHEN, CDR2 SYDVKM. This CDR3 spans 10 amino acids. Trimming took off 3 bases at V and 7 bases at J, with 4 bases between the two ends.

The sequenced sample was blood. J is TRBJ2-7 and V is TRBV28; D not resolved. The sequence derives from a woman in her 30s with Graves' hyperthyroidism. The CDR3 sequence is CASSFKEQYF. The CDR3 nucleotides are TGTGCCAGCAGTTTTAAAGAGCAGTACTTC. Combining the CDR3 with reference TRBV28 and TRBJ2-7 gives the whole variable domain DVKVTQSSRYLVKRTGEKVFLECVQDMDHENMFWYRQDPGLGLRLIYFSYDVKMKEKGDIPEGYSVSREKKERFSLILESASTNQTSMYLCASSFKEQYFGPGTRLTVT.